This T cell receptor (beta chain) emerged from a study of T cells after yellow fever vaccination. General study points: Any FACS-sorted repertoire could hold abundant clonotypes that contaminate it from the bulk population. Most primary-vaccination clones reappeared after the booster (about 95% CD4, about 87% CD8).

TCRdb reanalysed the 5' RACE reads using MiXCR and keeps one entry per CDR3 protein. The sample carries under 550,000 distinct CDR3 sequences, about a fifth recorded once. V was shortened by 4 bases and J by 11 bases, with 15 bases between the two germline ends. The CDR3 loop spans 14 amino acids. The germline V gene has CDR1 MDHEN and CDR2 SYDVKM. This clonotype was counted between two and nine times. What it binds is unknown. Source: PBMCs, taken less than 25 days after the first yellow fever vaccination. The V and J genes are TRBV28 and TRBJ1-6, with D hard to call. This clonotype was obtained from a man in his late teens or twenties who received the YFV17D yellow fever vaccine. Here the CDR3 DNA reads TGTGCCAGCAGTTCGGCCTCTTCAGGACCACCCCTCCACTTT. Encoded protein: CASSSASSGPPLHF. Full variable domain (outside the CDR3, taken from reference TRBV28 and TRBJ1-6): DVKVTQSSRYLVKRTGEKVFLECVQDMDHENMFWYRQDPGLGLRLIYFSYDVKMKEKGDIPEGYSVSREKKERFSLILESASTNQTSMYLCASSSASSGPPLHFGNGTRLTVT.